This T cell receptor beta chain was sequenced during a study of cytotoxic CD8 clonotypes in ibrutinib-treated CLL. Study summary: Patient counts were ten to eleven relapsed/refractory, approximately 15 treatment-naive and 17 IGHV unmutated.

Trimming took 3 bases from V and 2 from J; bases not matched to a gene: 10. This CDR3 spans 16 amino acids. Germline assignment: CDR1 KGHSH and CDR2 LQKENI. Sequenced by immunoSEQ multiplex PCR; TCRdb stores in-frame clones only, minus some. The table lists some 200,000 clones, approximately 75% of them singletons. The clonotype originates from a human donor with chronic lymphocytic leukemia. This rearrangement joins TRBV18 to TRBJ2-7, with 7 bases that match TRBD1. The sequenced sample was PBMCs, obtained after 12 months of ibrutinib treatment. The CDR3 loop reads CASSPDLRGLAYEQYF. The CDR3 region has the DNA TGTGCCAGCTCACCGGATTTAAGGGGGCTGGCCTACGAGCAGTACTTC.